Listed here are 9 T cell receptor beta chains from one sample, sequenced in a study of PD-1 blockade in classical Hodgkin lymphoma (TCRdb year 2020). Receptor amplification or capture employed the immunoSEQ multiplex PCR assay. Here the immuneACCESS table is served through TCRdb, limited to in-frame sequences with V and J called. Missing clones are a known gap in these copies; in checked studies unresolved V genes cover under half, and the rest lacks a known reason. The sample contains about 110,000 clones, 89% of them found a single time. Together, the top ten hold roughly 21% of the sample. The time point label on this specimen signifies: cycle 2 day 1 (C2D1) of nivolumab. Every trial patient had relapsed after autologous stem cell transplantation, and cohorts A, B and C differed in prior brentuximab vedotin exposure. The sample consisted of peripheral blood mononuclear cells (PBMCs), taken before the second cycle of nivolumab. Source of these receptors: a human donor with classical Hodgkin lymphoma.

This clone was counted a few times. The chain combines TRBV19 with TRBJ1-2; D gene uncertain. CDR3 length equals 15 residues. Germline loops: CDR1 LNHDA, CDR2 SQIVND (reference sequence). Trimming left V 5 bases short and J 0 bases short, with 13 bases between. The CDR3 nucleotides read TGTGCCAGTAGTGCCTTTGTCGGGACTAACTATGGCTACACCTTC. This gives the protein CASSAFVGTNYGYTF.

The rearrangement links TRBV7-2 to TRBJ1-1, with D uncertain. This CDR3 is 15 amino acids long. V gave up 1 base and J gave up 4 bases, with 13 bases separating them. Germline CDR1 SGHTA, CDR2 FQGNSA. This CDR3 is CASSLVKVDTTEAFF. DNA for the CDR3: TGTGCCAGCAGCTTAGTCAAGGTTGATACCACTGAAGCTTTCTTT.

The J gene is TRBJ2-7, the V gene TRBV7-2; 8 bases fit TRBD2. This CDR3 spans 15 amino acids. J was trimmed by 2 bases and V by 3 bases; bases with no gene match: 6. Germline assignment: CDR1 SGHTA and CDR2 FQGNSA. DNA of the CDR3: TGTGCCAGCAGCTTGTGGACTAGCCCCCCCTACGAGCAGTACTTC. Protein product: CASSLWTSPPYEQYF. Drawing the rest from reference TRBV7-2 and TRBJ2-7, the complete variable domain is GAGVSQSPSNKVTEKGKDVELRCDPISGHTALYWYRQSLGQGLEFLIYFQGNSAPDKSGLPSDRFSAERTGGSVSTLTIQRTQQEDSAVYLCASSLWTSPPYEQYFGPGTRLTVT.

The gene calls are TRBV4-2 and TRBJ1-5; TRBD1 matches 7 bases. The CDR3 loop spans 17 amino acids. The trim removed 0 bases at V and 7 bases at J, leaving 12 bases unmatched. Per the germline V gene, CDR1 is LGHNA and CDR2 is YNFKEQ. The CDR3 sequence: CASSQEKQGGSMQPQHF. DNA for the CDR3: TGTGCCAGCAGCCAAGAGAAACAAGGGGGCAGCATGCAGCCCCAGCATTTT.

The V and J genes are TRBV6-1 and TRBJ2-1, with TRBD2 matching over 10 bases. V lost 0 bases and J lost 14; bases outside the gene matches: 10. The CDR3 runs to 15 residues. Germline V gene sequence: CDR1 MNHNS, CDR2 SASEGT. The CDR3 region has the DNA TGTGCCAGCAGTGAAGCGCTAGCGGGAGTATATGTCGAGTTCTTC. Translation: CASSEALAGVYVEFF.

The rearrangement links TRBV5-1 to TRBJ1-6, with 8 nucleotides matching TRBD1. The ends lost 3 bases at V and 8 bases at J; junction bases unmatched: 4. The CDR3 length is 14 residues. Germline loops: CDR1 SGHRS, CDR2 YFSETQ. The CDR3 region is CASSSGQEHSPLHF. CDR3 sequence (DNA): TGCGCCAGCAGCTCGGGACAGGAACATTCACCCCTCCACTTT. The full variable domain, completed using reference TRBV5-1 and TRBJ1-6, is KAGVTQTPRYLIKTRGQQVTLSCSPISGHRSVSWYQQTPGQGLQFLFEYFSETQRNKGNFPGRFSGRQFSNSRSEMNVSTLELGDSALYLCASSSGQEHSPLHFGNGTRLTVT.

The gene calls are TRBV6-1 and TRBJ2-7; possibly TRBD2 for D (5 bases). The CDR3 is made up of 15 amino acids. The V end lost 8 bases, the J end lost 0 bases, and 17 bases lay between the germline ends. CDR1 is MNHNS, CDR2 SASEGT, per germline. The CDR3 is CASVVGDSSSYEQYF. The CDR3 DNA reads TGTGCCAGCGTGGTGGGAGATAGCTCCTCCTACGAGCAGTACTTC.

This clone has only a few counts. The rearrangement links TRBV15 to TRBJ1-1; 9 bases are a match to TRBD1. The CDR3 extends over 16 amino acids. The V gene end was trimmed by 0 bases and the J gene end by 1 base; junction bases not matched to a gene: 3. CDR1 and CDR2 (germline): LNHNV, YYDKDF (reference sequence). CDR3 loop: CATSRDTGQGNTEAFF. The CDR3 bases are TGTGCCACCAGCAGAGATACGGGACAGGGGAACACTGAAGCTTTCTTT.

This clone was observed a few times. CDR3 DNA sequence: TGTGCCAGTAGTATAGAAGACGAGACGGTAAATTACTTC. This encodes CASSIEDETVNYF. The chain couples TRBV19 to TRBJ2-4; unclear D gene. Germline CDR1 reads LNHDA; CDR2 reads SQIVND (reference sequence). This CDR3 is built from 13 residues. Trimming took 0 bases from V and 16 from J, leaving 16 bases between them.